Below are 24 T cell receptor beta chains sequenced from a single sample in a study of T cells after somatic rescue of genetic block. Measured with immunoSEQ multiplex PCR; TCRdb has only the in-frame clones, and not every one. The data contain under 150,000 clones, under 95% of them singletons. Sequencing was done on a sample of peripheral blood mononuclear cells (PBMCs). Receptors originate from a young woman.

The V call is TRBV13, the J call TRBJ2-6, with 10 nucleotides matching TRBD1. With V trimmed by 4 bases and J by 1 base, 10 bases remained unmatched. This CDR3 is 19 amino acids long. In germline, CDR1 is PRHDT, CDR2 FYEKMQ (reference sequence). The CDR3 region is CASSSFYGTGESGANVLTF. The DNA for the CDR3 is TGTGCCAGCAGCTCCTTTTACGGGACAGGGGAATCTGGGGCCAACGTCCTGACTTTC. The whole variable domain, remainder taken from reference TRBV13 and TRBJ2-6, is AAGVIQSPRHLIKEKRETATLKCYPIPRHDTVYWYQQGPGQDPQFLISFYEKMQSDKGSIPDRFSAQQFSDYHSELNMSSLELGDSALYFCASSSFYGTGESGANVLTFGAGSRLTVL.

In DNA, the CDR3 is TGCGCCAGCAGCCAGGCTGCTCTCGGGGGGGCCGGGGCATATGAGCAGTTCTTC. Its translation: CASSQAALGGAGAYEQFF. The chain recombines TRBV4-3 with TRBJ2-1; 8 positions agree with TRBD2. Germline CDR1 and CDR2: LGHNA and YSLEER. The CDR3 is 18 residues long. Trimming cost V 3 bases and J 8 bases; bases outside gene matches: 18.

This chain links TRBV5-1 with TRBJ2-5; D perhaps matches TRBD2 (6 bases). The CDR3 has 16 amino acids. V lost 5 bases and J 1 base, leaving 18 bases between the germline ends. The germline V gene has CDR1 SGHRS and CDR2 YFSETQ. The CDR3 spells CASRVAVLPPQETQYF. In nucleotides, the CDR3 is TGCGCCAGCAGGGTAGCGGTCTTGCCCCCCCAAGAGACCCAGTACTTC.

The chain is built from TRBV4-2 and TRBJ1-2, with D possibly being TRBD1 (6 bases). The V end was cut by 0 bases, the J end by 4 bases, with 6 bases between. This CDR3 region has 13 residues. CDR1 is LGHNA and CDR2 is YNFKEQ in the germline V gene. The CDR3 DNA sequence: TGTGCCAGCAGCCAAGACAGGGGCTATGGCTACACCTTC. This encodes CASSQDRGYGYTF.

The chain's CDR3 is CASSFTRGVTDTQYF. CDR3 DNA: TGTGCCAGCAGCTTTACGCGGGGCGTCACAGATACGCAGTATTTT. The chain joins TRBV5-6 to TRBJ2-3, with D maybe TRBD2 (6 bases). CDR3 length: 15 residues. Germline CDR1 reads SGHDT; CDR2 reads YYEEEE. V was pared by 2 bases and J by 2 bases, with 12 bases between.

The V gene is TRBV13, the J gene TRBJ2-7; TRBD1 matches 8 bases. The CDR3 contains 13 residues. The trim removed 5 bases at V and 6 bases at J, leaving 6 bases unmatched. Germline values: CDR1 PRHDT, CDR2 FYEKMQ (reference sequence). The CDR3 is CASSPAGGGEQYF. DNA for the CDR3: TGTGCCAGCAGCCCCGCAGGGGGCGGCGAGCAGTACTTC. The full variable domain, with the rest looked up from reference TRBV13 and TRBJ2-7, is AAGVIQSPRHLIKEKRETATLKCYPIPRHDTVYWYQQGPGQDPQFLISFYEKMQSDKGSIPDRFSAQQFSDYHSELNMSSLELGDSALYFCASSPAGGGEQYFGPGTRLTVT.

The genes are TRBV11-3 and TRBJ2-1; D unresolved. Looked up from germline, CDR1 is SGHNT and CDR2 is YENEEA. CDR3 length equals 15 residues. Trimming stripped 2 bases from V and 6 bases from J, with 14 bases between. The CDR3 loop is CASSLLGAPGNEQFF. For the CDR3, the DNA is TGTGCCAGCAGCTTACTAGGCGCACCGGGCAATGAGCAGTTCTTC.

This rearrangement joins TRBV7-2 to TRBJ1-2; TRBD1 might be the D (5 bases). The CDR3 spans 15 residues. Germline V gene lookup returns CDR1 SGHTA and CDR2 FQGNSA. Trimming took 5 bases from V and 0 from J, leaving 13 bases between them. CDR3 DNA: TGTGCCAGCAGCAGACAGCCTTCATCTAACTATGGCTACACCTTC. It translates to CASSRQPSSNYGYTF. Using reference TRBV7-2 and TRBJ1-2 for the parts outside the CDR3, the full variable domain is GAGVSQSPSNKVTEKGKDVELRCDPISGHTALYWYRQSLGQGLEFLIYFQGNSAPDKSGLPSDRFSAERTGGSVSTLTIQRTQQEDSAVYLCASSRQPSSNYGYTFGSGTRLTVV.

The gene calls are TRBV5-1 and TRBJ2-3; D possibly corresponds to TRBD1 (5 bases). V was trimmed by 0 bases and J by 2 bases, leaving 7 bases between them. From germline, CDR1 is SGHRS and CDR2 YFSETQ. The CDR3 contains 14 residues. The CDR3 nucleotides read TGCGCCAGCAGCTTGGAACAGGTCACAGATACGCAGTATTTT. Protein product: CASSLEQVTDTQYF.

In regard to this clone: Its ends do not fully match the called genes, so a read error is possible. The DNA for the CDR3 is TGTGCCAGCAGCCCGCCGGGGGTCAACGTCCTGACTTTC. It translates to CASSPPGVNVLTF. The chain is built from TRBV7-3 and TRBJ2-6; D may be TRBD2 (6 bases). This CDR3 is built from 13 residues. The germline V gene encodes CDR1 SGHTA and CDR2 FQGTGA.

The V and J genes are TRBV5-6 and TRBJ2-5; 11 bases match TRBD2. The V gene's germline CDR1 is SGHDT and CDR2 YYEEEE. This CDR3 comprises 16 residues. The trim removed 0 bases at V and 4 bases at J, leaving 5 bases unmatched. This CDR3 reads CASSLGLAGGSETQYF. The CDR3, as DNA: TGTGCCAGCAGCTTGGGGCTAGCGGGGGGCTCAGAGACCCAGTACTTC.

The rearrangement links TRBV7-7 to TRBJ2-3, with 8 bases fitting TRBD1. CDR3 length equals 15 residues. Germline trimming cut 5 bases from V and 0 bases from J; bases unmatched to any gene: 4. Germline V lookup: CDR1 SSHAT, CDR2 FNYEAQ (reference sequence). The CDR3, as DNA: TGTGCCAGCAGCCCGGGACAGGAGAGCACAGATACGCAGTATTTT. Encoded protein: CASSPGQESTDTQYF.

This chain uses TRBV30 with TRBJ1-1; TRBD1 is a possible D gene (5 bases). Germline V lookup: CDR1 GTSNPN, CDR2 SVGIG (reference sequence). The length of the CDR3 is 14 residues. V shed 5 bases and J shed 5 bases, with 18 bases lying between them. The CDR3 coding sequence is TGTGCCTGGTCCATAGGGGTGGGGGGTACTGAAGCTTTCTTT. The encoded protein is CAWSIGVGGTEAFF.

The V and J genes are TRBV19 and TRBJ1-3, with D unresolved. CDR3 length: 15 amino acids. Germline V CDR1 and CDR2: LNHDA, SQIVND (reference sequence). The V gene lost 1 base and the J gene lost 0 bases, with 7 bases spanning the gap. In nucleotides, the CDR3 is TGTGCCAGTAGTATAGGGGAAAGCTCTGGAAACACCATATATTTT. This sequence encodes CASSIGESSGNTIYF.

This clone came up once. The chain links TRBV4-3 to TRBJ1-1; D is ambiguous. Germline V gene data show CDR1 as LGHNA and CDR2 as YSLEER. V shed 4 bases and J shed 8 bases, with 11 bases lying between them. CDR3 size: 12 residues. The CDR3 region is CASSLPGNEAFF. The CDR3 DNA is TGCGCCAGCAGCCTTCCCGGGAACGAAGCTTTCTTT.

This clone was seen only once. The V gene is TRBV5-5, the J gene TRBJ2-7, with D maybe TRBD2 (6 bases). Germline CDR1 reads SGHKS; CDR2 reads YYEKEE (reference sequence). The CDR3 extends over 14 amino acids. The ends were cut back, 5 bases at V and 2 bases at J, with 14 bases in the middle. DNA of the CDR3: TGTGCCAGCAGTTCCGGGACTGGTACCTACGAGCAGTACTTC. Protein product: CASSSGTGTYEQYF.

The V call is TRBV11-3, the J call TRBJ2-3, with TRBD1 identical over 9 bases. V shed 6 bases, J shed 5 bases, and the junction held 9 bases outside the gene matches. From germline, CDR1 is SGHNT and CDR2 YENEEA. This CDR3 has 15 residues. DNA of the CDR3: TGTGCCAGCAGTCGGTACAGGGGGCAAGGAGATACGCAGTATTTT. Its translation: CASSRYRGQGDTQYF.

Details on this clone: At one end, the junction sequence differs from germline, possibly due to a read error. The CDR3 sequence is CASSRRPSEQYF. Written as DNA, the CDR3 is TGCGCCAGCAGCCGGAGACCGAGCGAGCAGTACTTC. The chain combines TRBV7-2 with TRBJ2-7; D gene uncertain. Germline V CDR1 and CDR2: SGHTA, FQGNSA. This CDR3 region has 12 residues. The full variable domain, with the rest looked up from reference TRBV7-2 and TRBJ2-7, is GAGVSQSPSNKVTEKGKDVELRCDPISGHTALYWYRQSLGQGLEFLIYFQGNSAPDKSGLPSDRFSAERTGGSVSTLTIQRTQQEDSAVYLCASSRRPSEQYFGPGTRLTVT.

CDR3 in DNA: TGTGCCAGCAGCGACCAGGGGGCGTGGGACAATGAGCAGTTCTTC. Protein: CASSDQGAWDNEQFF. V and J are TRBV7-9 and TRBJ2-1; 8 nucleotides line up with TRBD1. There are 15 residues in the CDR3. Germline V lookup: CDR1 SEHNR, CDR2 FQNEAQ (reference sequence). The V gene end was trimmed by 5 bases and the J gene end by 5 bases; junction bases not matched to a gene: 8.

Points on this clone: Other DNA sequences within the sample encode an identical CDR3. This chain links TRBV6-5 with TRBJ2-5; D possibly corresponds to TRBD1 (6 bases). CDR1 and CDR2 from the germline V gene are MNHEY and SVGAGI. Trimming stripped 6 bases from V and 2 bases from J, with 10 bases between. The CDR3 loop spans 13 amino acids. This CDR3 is CASSRGQQETQYF. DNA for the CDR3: TGTGCCAGCAGCCGCGGACAGCAAGAGACCCAGTACTTC.

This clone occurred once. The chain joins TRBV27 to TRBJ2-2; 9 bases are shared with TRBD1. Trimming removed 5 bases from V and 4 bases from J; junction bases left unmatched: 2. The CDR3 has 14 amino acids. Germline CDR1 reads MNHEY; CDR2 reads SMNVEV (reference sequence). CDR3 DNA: TGTGCCAGCAGTAGGACAGGGGCCACCGGGGAGCTGTTTTTT. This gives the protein CASSRTGATGELFF.

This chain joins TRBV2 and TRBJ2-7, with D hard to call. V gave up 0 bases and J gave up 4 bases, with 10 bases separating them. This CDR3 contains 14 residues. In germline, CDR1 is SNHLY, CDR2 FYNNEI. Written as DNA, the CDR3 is TGTGCCAGCAGTGAAGCGAACGGACGTTACGAGCAGTACTTC. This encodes CASSEANGRYEQYF. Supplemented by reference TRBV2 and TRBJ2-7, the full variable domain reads EPEVTQTPSHQVTQMGQEVILRCVPISNHLYFYWYRQILGQKVEFLVSFYNNEISEKSEIFDDQFSVERPDGSNFTLKIRSTKLEDSAMYFCASSEANGRYEQYFGPGTRLTVT.

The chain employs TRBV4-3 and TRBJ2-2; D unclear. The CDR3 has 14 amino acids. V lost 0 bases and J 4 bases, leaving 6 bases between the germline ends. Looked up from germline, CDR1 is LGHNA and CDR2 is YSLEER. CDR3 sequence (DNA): TGCGCCAGCAGCCAAGAAAGAACCACCGGGGAGCTGTTTTTT. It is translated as CASSQERTTGELFF.

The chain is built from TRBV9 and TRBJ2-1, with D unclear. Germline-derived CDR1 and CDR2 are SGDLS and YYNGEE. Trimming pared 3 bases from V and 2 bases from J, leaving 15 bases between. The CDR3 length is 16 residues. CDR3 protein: CASSAPLTPPYNEQFF. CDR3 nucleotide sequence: TGTGCCAGCAGCGCACCTTTGACACCACCCTACAATGAGCAGTTCTTC.